This TCR beta chain is from a study of identical twins. From the 5' RACE reads, TCRdb called clonotypes with MiXCR, one entry per CDR3 protein. The repertoire includes approximately 220,000 distinct CDR3 sequences, under 10% of them detected once, and just under 2% sits in the top ten. The germline gives CDR1 SGHRS, CDR2 YFSETQ. CDR3 size: 18 residues. V was trimmed by 4 bases and J by 3 bases, leaving 20 bases between them. This clonotype came up a few times. The same data also went into a second study, on yellow fever vaccine responses in identical twins.

The chain joins TRBV5-1 to TRBJ2-6, with no clear D. What was sequenced was memory (CD45RO+) T cells sorted from blood. This TCR was recovered from a woman in her late teens or twenties in good health. CDR3 sequence (DNA): TGCGCCAGCAGCCCCGAGTTGGTGGGATCTGGTGGGGCCAACGTCCTGACTTTC. It specifies CASSPELVGSGGANVLTF.